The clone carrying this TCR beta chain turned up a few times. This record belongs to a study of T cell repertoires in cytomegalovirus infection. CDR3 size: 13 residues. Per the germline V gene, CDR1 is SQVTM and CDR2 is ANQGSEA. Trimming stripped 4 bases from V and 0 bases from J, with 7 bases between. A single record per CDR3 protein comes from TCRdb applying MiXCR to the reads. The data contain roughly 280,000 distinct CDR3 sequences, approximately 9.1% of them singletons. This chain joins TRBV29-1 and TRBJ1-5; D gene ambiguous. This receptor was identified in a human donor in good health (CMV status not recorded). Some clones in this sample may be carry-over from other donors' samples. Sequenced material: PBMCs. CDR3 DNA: TGCAGCGTTGCAGACTATAGCAATCAGCCCCAGCATTTT. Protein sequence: CSVADYSNQPQHF.